The T cell receptor (beta chain) under discussion was sequenced for a study of human T cells and chemical hapten exposure. Study-level background: Skin of the upper inner arm, around 2 cm by around 2 cm, received 2% DPC for sensitization. Study-wide points: Expanded TCR sets contained significantly more large CDR3 similarity clusters than controls.

This clonotype appeared many times. Its antigen remains unknown. MiXCR, run by TCRdb on the RACE reads, gives a single entry per CDR3 protein. The sample holds 75,000 to 90,000 distinct CDR3 sequences, around 7.8% seen once. Time point defined: patch test 1, 2 weeks after DPC sensitization. The sample's treatment: therapeutic diphenylcyclopropenone sensitization with weekly scalp DPC. Per the germline V gene, CDR1 is MGHRA and CDR2 is YSYEKL. V lost 0 bases to trimming and J lost 8 bases; unmatched junction nucleotides: 9. This CDR3 is built from 16 residues. The chain couples TRBV4-1 to TRBJ1-2; the match to TRBD1 covers 10 bases. The input for sequencing was whole blood, taken in connection with sensitization to the hapten diphenylcyclopropenone (DPC). This clonotype originated in a woman in her twenties or thirties with alopecia areata. Some clones in this sample may be carry-over from other donors' samples. CDR3 in DNA: TGCGCCAGCAGCCAAGATAGGGCCGGGACAGGGGCCGGCTACACCTTC. This gives the protein CASSQDRAGTGAGYTF.